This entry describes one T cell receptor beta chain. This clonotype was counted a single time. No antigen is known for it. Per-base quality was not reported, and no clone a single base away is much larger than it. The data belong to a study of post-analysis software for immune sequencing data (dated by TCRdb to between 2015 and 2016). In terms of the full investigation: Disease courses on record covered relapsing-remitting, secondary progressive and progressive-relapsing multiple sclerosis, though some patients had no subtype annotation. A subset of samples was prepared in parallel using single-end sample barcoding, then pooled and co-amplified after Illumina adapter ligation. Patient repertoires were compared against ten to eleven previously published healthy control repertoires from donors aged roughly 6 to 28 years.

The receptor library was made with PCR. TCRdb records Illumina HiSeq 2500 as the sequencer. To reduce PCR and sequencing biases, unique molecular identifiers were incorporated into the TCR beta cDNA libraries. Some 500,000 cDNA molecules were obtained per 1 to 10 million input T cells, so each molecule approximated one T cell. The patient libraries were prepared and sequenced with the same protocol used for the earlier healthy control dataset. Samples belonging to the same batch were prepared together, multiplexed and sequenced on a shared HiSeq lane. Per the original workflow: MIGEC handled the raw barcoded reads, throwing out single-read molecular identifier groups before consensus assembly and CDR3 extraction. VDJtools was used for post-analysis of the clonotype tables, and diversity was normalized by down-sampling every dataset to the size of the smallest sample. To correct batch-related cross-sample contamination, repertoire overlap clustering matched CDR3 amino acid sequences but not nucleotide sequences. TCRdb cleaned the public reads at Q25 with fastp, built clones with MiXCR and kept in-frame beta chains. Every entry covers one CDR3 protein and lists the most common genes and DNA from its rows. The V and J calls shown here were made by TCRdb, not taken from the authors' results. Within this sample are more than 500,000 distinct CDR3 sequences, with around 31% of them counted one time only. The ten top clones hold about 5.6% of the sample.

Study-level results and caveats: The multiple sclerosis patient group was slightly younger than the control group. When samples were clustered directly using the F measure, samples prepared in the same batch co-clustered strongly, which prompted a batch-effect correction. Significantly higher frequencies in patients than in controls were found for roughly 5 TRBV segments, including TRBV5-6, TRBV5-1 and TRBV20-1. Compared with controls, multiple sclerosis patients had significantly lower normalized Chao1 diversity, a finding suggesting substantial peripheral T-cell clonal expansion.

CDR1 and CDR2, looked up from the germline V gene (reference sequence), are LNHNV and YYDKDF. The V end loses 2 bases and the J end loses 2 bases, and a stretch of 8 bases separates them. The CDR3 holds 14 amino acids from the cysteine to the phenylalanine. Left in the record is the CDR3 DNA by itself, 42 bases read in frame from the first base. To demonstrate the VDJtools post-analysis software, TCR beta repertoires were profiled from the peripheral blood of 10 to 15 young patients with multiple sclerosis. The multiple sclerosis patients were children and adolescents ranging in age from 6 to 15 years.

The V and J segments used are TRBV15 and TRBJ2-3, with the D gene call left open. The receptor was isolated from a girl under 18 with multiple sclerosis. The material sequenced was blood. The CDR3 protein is CATSRITLTDTQYF. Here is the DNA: TGTGCCACCAGCAGAATAACGCTCACAGATACGCAGTATTTT.